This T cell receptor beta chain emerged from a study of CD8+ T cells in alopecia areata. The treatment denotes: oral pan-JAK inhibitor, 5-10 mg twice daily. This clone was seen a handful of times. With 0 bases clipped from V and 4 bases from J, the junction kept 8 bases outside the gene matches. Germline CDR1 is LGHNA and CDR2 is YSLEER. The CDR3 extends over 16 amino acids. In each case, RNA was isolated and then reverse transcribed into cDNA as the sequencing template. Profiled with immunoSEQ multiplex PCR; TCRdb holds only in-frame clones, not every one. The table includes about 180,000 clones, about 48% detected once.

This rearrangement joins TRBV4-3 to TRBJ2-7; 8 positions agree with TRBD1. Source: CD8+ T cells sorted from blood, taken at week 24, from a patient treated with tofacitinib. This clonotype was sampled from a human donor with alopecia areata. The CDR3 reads CASSQDPGGTGYEQYF. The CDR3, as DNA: TGCGCCAGCAGCCAAGACCCAGGGGGCACCGGTTACGAGCAGTACTTC.